A single sample is the source of the 18 T cell receptor beta chains below, sequenced in a study of T-cell reconstitution after alpha-beta-depleted transplantation in children. Unique molecular identifiers were used to barcode this TCRbeta library. TCRdb itself ran the PCR reads through MiXCR, one entry per CDR3 protein. The sample has about 600,000 distinct CDR3 sequences, 23% seen once; the top ten hold 13% to 15%. The sample was PBMCs, mostly from graft donor cells, taken 360 days after TCRalphabeta/CD19-depleted stem cell transplant. Receptor source: a boy less than two years old who had a stem cell transplant for acute myeloid leukemia, so the T cells may come from the graft donor.

This clonotype came up many times. The chain couples TRBV7-2 to TRBJ2-7; 7 nucleotides line up with TRBD2. This CDR3 region has 16 residues. V shed 4 bases, J shed 0 bases, and the junction held 9 bases outside the gene matches. Germline CDR1 reads SGHTA; CDR2 reads FQGNSA. This CDR3 reads CASSSPLGRTSYEQYF. The CDR3 region has the DNA TGTGCCAGCAGCTCCCCCCTCGGGAGGACCTCCTACGAGCAGTACTTC.

With regard to this clonotype: Compared with germline, one end of the junction differs, possibly owing to a read error. The chain recombines TRBV20-1 with TRBJ2-7; D is possibly TRBD1 or TRBD2 (5 bases each). CDR1 and CDR2 from the germline V gene are DFQATT and SNEGSKA (reference sequence). CDR3 length: 16 amino acids. The CDR3 coding sequence is TGCTGTGCTAGAGATGGGCAAGGGGCGGGCTCCTACGAGCAGTACTTC. It translates to CCARDGQGAGSYEQYF.

This sequence joins TRBV7-9 and TRBJ2-7; tentatively, D is TRBD1 (5 bases). The CDR3 totals 12 residues. The V gene lost 4 bases and the J gene lost 6 bases, with 10 bases spanning the gap. CDR1 and CDR2 (germline): SEHNR, FQNEAQ (reference sequence). The CDR3 DNA sequence: TGTGCCAGCAGCTCTGACAGATTCGAGCAGTACTTC. Translation: CASSSDRFEQYF.

This clonotype showed up many times. The V gene is TRBV20-1, the J gene TRBJ1-6, with TRBD1 identical over 7 bases. The CDR3 has 14 amino acids. J lost 10 bases, V lost 4 bases, and 10 bases had no gene match. Germline lookup yields CDR1 DFQATT and CDR2 SNEGSKA (reference sequence). CDR3 nucleotides: TGCAGTGCTATAGAACAGGGGTCCAGATCACCCCTCCACTTT. This codes for CSAIEQGSRSPLHF.

The genes are TRBV20-1 and TRBJ2-7; D perhaps matches TRBD2 (6 bases). Germline CDR1 is DFQATT and CDR2 is SNEGSKA (reference sequence). V shed 5 bases and J shed 1 base, with 12 bases lying between them. The CDR3 extends over 13 amino acids. The CDR3: CSAASALSYEQYV. CDR3 nucleotides: TGCAGTGCTGCTAGCGCCCTTTCCTACGAGCAGTACGTC.

The V gene is TRBV10-3, the J gene TRBJ2-7; TRBD1 agrees at 7 bases. CDR3 length: 14 amino acids. The ends lost 3 bases at V and 2 bases at J; junction bases unmatched: 4. Germline CDR1 reads ENHRY; CDR2 reads SYGVKD. This CDR3 is CAISDFGQAYEQYF. The CDR3 DNA follows: TGTGCCATCAGTGACTTCGGACAGGCCTACGAGCAGTACTTC.

This chain joins TRBV29-1 and TRBJ1-2, with TRBD1 matching 8 bases. The CDR3 extends over 13 amino acids. Germline CDR1 and CDR2: SQVTM and ANQGSEA. V lost 4 bases to trimming and J lost 5 bases; unmatched junction nucleotides: 6. This chain's CDR3 is CSVVAGGLYGYTF. CDR3 bases: TGCAGCGTTGTAGCAGGGGGCCTGTATGGCTACACCTTC.

This clonotype was found many times. The chain couples TRBV6-5 to TRBJ2-6, with D unresolved. V was cut by 4 bases and J by 0 bases, with 7 bases left in between. Looked up from germline, CDR1 is MNHEY and CDR2 is SVGAGI. The CDR3 has 15 residues. The CDR3 loop is CASSLSLSGANVLTF. The DNA of the CDR3 is TGTGCCAGCAGTTTGTCCCTCTCTGGGGCCAACGTCCTGACTTTC.

This clonotype was picked up many times. The chain combines TRBV29-1 with TRBJ2-5; D might be TRBD1 or TRBD2, each matching 5 bases. Germline V gene data show CDR1 as SQVTM and CDR2 as ANQGSEA. V was trimmed by 6 bases and J by 3 bases, leaving 11 bases between them. The CDR3 sequence is 12 residues long. CDR3 DNA: TGCAGCGTGGTGGGGGTAAAAGAGACCCAGTACTTC. It is translated as CSVVGVKETQYF.

This clonotype was counted only a few times. Here the CDR3 reads CASNGQGPYEQYF. The CDR3 DNA follows: TGTGCCAGCAACGGACAGGGACCCTACGAGCAGTACTTC. The chain has TRBV5-5 and TRBJ2-7; TRBD1 agrees at 8 bases. Trimming removed 6 bases from V and 2 bases from J; junction bases left unmatched: 4. CDR1 and CDR2 (germline): SGHKS, YYEKEE (reference sequence). The CDR3 is 13 amino acids. The variable domain in full, with the rest retrieved from reference TRBV5-5 and TRBJ2-7, is DAGVTQSPTHLIKTRGQQVTLRCSPISGHKSVSWYQQVLGQGPQFIFQYYEKEERGRGNFPDRFSARQFPNYSSELNVNALLLGDSALYLCASNGQGPYEQYFGPGTRLTVT.

This clonotype has ten or more counts. V gene TRBV29-1 combines with J gene TRBJ2-7, with TRBD1 matching over 8 bases. CDR1 SQVTM and CDR2 ANQGSEA come from the germline V gene. The CDR3 covers 14 residues. Unmatched junction bases numbered 14, after V lost 4 bases and J lost 9 bases. CDR3 residues: CSVGFPGQAEPQYF. The CDR3 DNA reads TGCAGCGTTGGTTTCCCGGGACAGGCGGAGCCGCAGTACTTC.

This clonotype was detected ten times or more. The chain couples TRBV12-3 or TRBV12-4 to TRBJ2-2, with 8 nucleotides matching TRBD1. The CDR3 sequence is 18 residues long. V lost 7 bases, J lost 2 bases, and 15 bases stayed unmatched. CDR3 coding DNA: TGTGCCAGCACTGCCTTCGGGACAGGTTCGACTAACACCGGGGAGCTGTTTTTT. This gives the protein CASTAFGTGSTNTGELFF.

This clonotype was seen at least ten times. The rearrangement joins TRBV15 to TRBJ2-3; tentative D call: TRBD2 (6 bases). Germline CDR1 reads LNHNV; CDR2 reads YYDKDF (reference sequence). Trimming cost V 3 bases and J 3 bases, with 7 bases left between them. This CDR3 is 13 amino acids long. CDR3 nucleotide sequence: TGTGCCACCAGCAGCGGGACTACAGATACGCAGTATTTT. It encodes CATSSGTTDTQYF.

The V gene is TRBV12-3 or TRBV12-4, the J gene TRBJ2-1; a weak D match, TRBD1 (5 bases). The V and J ends lost 7 bases and 2 bases respectively, with 12 bases between them. This CDR3 comprises 14 residues. CDR3 protein: CASTKTDTYNEQFF. In DNA, the CDR3 is TGTGCCAGCACCAAGACAGATACCTACAATGAGCAGTTCTTC.

This clonotype showed up many times. The chain has TRBV5-5 and TRBJ1-5; tentatively, D is TRBD1 (5 bases). Germline V lookup: CDR1 SGHKS, CDR2 YYEKEE (reference sequence). The CDR3 is made up of 17 amino acids. Trimming pared 0 bases from V and 2 bases from J, leaving 15 bases between. CDR3 loop: CASSLGQHWGGNQPQHF. As DNA, the CDR3 is TGTGCCAGCAGCTTGGGGCAGCACTGGGGGGGCAATCAGCCCCAGCATTTT.

This clonotype was observed once. V is TRBV12-3 or TRBV12-4 and J is TRBJ2-2, with 8 bases lining up with TRBD1. With V trimmed by 3 bases and J by 3 bases, 3 bases remained unmatched. The CDR3 consists of 15 residues. The CDR3: CASSLTGDYTGELFF. CDR3 nucleotide sequence: TGTGCCAGCAGTTTGACAGGGGATTACACCGGGGAGCTGTTTTTT.

The V gene is TRBV7-2, the J gene TRBJ2-1; 9 positions match TRBD1. Losses at the gene ends were 3 bases for V and 4 bases for J; bases not matched to a gene: 1. Looked up from germline, CDR1 is SGHTA and CDR2 is FQGNSA. The CDR3 has 14 amino acids. The CDR3 region has the DNA TGTGCCAGCAGCTTTGGGACAGGGTACAATGAGCAGTTCTTC. This translates into CASSFGTGYNEQFF.

This clonotype came up a few times. One end of the junction is discordant with germline, which a read error may explain. The V gene is TRBV20-1, the J gene TRBJ2-5, with TRBD2 matching 10 bases. The CDR3 covers 14 residues. Looked up from germline, CDR1 is DFQATT and CDR2 is SNEGSKA (reference sequence). The CDR3 loop reads CSARAGGRVETQYF. The CDR3 nucleotides are TGCAGTGCCAGAGCGGGGGGGAGGGTAGAGACCCAGTACTTC.